This T cell receptor beta chain is drawn from a study of blood T cell repertoires in COVID-19. Study-level information: Samples of COVID-19 (acute and convalescent) were obtained from the United States, Italy and Spain. PBMCs, B-cell-depleted T cells, or T cells were the source of the cDNA or gDNA that made up the material.

The length of the CDR3 is 18 residues. CDR1 SGHDT and CDR2 YYEEEE come from the germline V gene. Trimming at V came to 0 bases and at J to 3 bases, leaving 13 bases not matched to a gene. Original data processing: Researchers report that nucleated cell counts were estimated from reference gene primer amplification. Here immunoSEQ multiplex PCR was the method, and the copy in TCRdb shows in-frame clones only, minus some. V, J and clone size derive from that table, while D and trimming were established from the DNA sequence. The sample records 100,000 or so clones, about 90% being singletons. The rearrangement joins TRBV5-6 to TRBJ1-2, with 8 bases matching TRBD1. This sequence was found in a man aged 25 to 45 in a cohort sampled during active COVID-19. Sample: peripheral blood. The CDR3 DNA reads TGTGCCAGCAGCTTGGAACCTCGTGGCAGGGGGCAGGACTATGGCTACACCTTC. Residues: CASSLEPRGRGQDYGYTF. The variable domain in full, with the rest retrieved from reference TRBV5-6 and TRBJ1-2, is DAGVTQSPTHLIKTRGQQVTLRCSPKSGHDTVSWYQQALGQGPQFIFQYYEEEERQRGNFPDRFSGHQFPNYSSELNVNALLLGDSALYLCASSLEPRGRGQDYGYTFGSGTRLTVV.